This T cell receptor (beta chain) came from a study of PD-1 blockade in classical Hodgkin lymphoma. Data came from immunoSEQ multiplex PCR; TCRdb stores just in-frame clones and leaves some out. The sample shows roughly 1,700 clones, about 80% of them seen only once. In its sample, this clone was seen a few times. Autologous stem cell transplantation was followed by relapse in every patient, and brentuximab vedotin exposure varied. Thawed PBMCs were the source of CD8+ T cells, obtained through magnetic negative selection. Germline lookup yields CDR1 LNHNV and CDR2 YYDKDF (reference sequence). The CDR3 has 13 residues. Trimming removed 0 bases at V and 5 bases at J, with 8 bases between.

Sequencing was performed on CD8+ T cells from blood, taken at baseline. The rearrangement links TRBV15 to TRBJ2-7; D is ambiguous. This clonotype originated in a human donor with classical Hodgkin lymphoma. CDR3 DNA sequence: TGTGCCACCAGCAGAGATTCAAGGAACGAGCAGTACTTC. This codes for CATSRDSRNEQYF.